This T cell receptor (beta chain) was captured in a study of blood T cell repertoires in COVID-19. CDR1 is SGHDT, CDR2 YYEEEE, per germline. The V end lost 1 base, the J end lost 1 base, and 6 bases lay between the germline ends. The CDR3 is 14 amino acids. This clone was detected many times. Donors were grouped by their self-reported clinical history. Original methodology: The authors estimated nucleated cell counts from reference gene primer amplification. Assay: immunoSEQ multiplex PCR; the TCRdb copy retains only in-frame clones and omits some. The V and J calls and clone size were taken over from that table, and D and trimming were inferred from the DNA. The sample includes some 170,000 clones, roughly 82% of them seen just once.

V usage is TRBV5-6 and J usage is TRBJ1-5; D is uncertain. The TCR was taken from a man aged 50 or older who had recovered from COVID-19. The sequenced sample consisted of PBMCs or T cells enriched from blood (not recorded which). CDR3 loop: CASSLFVSNQPQHF. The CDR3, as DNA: TGTGCCAGCAGCTTGTTCGTAAGCAATCAGCCCCAGCATTTT.